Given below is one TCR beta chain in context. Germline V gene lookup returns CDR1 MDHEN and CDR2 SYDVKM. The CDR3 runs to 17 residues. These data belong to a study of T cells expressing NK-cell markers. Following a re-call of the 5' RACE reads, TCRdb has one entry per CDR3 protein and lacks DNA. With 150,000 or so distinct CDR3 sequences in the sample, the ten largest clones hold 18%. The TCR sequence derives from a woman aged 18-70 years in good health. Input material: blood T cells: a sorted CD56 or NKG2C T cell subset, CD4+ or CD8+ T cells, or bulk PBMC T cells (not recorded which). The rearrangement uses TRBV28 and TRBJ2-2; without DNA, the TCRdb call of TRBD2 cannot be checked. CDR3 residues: CASSILGLAGITGELFF.